This T cell receptor (beta chain) was found in a study of cytomegalovirus exposure and HLA in healthy donors. Study-wide results and limits: It was confirmed in vitro that a few of the CMV-associated chains were specific for CMV antigens.

In regard to this clone: What it binds is unknown.

Here immunoSEQ multiplex PCR was the method, and the copy in TCRdb shows in-frame clones only, minus some. The sample lists approximately 54,000 clones, roughly nine tenths seen once, with more than 8% in the top ten. Sequenced sample: PBMCs. This clonotype originated in a young woman in good health and CMV-seropositive.

The CDR3, as DNA: TGTGCTGAAACGACAGGGCACGGAAACACCATATATTTT. Translated: CAETTGHGNTIYF. This rearrangement joins TRBV30 to TRBJ1-3; 7 bases agree with TRBD1. The CDR3 totals 13 residues. Germline V gene sequence: CDR1 GTSNPN, CDR2 SVGIG (reference sequence).